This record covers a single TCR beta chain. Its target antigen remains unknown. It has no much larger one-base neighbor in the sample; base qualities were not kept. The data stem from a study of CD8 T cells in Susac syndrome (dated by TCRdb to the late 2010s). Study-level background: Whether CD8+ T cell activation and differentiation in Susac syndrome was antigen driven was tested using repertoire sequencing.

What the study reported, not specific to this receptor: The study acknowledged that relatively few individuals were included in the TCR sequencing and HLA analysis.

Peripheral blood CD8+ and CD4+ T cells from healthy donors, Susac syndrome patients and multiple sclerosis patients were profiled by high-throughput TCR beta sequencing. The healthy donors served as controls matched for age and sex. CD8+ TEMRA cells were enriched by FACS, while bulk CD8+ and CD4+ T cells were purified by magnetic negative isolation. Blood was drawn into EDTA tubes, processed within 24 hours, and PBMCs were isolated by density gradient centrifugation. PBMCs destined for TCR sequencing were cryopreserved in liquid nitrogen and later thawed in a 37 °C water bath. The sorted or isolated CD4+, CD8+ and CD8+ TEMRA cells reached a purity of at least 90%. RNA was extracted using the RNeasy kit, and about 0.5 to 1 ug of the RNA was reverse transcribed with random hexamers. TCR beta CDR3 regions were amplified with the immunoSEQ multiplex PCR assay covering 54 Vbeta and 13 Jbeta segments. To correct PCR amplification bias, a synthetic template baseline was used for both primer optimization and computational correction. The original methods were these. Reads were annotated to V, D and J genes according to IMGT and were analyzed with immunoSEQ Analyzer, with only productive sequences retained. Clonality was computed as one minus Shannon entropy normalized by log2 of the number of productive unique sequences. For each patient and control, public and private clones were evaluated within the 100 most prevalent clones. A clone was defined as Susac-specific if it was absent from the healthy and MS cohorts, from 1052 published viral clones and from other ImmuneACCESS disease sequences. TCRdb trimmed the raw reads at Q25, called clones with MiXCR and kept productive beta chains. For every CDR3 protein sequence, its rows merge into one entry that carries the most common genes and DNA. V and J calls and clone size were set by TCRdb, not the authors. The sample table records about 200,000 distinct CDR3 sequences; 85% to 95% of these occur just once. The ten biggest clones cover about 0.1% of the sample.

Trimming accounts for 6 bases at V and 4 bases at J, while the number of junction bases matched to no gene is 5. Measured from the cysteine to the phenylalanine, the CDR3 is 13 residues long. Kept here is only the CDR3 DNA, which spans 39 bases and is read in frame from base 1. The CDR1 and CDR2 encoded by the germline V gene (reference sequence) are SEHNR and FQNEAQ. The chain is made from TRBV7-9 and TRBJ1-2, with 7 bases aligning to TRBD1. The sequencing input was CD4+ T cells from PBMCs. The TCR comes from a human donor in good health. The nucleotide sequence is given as TGTGCCAGCAGTTGGGACAGCTTCTATGGCTACACCTTC. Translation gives CASSWDSFYGYTF.